These 16 T cell receptor beta chains were all obtained from the same sample, sequenced in a study of T cell responses to AZD1222 COVID-19 vaccine. Assay: immunoSEQ multiplex PCR; the TCRdb copy retains only in-frame clones and omits some. The sample carries 40,000 to 55,000 clones, about 90% recorded once. Sequenced material: peripheral blood, taken 28 days after the second AZD1222 dose. Receptors were obtained from an adult who received the AZD1222 COVID-19 vaccine.

The V call is TRBV3-1 (or the pseudogene TRBV3-2), the J call TRBJ1-1, with D unclear. The germline gives CDR1 LGHDT, CDR2 YNNKEL (reference sequence). The CDR3 spans 14 residues. Deletions cut 0 bases from V and 0 bases from J, with 5 bases between. This chain's CDR3 is CASSQELLNTEAFF. DNA of the CDR3: TGTGCCAGCAGCCAAGAACTTCTGAACACTGAAGCTTTCTTT.

J is TRBJ1-6 and V is TRBV11-3, with no clear D. Trimming pared 0 bases from V and 10 bases from J, leaving 7 bases between. Germline V gene data show CDR1 as SGHNT and CDR2 as YENEEA. CDR3 length: 13 residues. CDR3 in amino acids: CASSLDGRSPLHF. CDR3 in DNA: TGTGCCAGCAGCTTAGATGGGAGGTCACCCCTCCACTTT.

The chain employs TRBV27 and TRBJ1-2; D is undetermined. V was clipped by 5 bases and J by 2 bases, with 12 bases between them. The CDR3 length is 14 residues. CDR1 and CDR2 (germline): MNHEY, SMNVEV (reference sequence). The CDR3 region has the DNA TGTGCCAGCAGTGCGGACCGGTCGAACTATGGCTACACCTTC. This sequence encodes CASSADRSNYGYTF.

This clone occurred a few times. The chain uses TRBV6-5 and TRBJ1-2, with D possibly being TRBD1 (5 bases). The V end was cut by 2 bases, the J end by 6 bases, with 19 bases between. The CDR3 extends over 16 amino acids. CDR1 and CDR2 from the germline V gene are MNHEY and SVGAGI. This CDR3 is CASSYVGDKLADGYTF. The CDR3 DNA is TGTGCCAGCAGTTACGTAGGGGATAAGCTTGCAGATGGCTACACCTTC.

This clone was detected once. The V call is TRBV5-1, the J call TRBJ2-7, with 7 bases that match TRBD1. There are 15 residues in the CDR3. Germline trimming cut 0 bases from V and 2 bases from J; bases unmatched to any gene: 5. CDR1 and CDR2 (germline): SGHRS, YFSETQ. The DNA for the CDR3 is TGCGCCAGCAGCTTGGGTACTGGGACAGCCTACGAGCAGTACTTC. This codes for CASSLGTGTAYEQYF.

This clone was seen once. The chain couples TRBV6-5 to TRBJ1-5, with TRBD1 identical over 7 bases. V was clipped by 7 bases and J by 0 bases; unmatched bases: 3. This CDR3 is 14 amino acids long. The V gene's germline CDR1 is MNHEY and CDR2 SVGAGI. CDR3 nucleotide sequence: TGTGCCAGCACGGACAGGAATAGCAATCAGCCCCAGCATTTT. It encodes CASTDRNSNQPQHF.

This chain connects TRBV4-2 to TRBJ1-3, with D maybe TRBD1 (5 bases). Deletions cut 0 bases from V and 2 bases from J, with 14 bases between. Per germline, CDR1 LGHNA and CDR2 YNFKEQ. This CDR3 has 17 amino acids. The CDR3 here is CASSQEAWRGAGNTIYF. The CDR3, as DNA: TGTGCCAGCAGCCAAGAAGCCTGGCGAGGGGCTGGAAACACCATATATTTT.

The chain is built from TRBV6-1 and TRBJ1-1, with D possibly TRBD1 on 5 matching bases. V was pared by 3 bases and J by 1 base, with 9 bases between. This CDR3 region has 14 residues. CDR1 and CDR2 (germline): MNHNS, SASEGT. The CDR3 is CASSDRGTNTEAFF. The DNA for the CDR3 is TGTGCCAGCAGTGACCGGGGGACGAACACTGAAGCTTTCTTT.

The gene calls are TRBV5-1 and TRBJ2-2; D is perhaps TRBD1 (6 bases). CDR3 length: 15 residues. Trimming shortened V by 4 bases and J by 5 bases, and 15 bases separated the two germline ends. Germline CDR1 is SGHRS and CDR2 is YFSETQ. The CDR3: CASSPLGQTTGELFF. The CDR3 DNA is TGCGCCAGCAGCCCCCTTGGACAGACAACCGGGGAGCTGTTTTTT. Full variable domain (missing parts from reference TRBV5-1 and TRBJ2-2): KAGVTQTPRYLIKTRGQQVTLSCSPISGHRSVSWYQQTPGQGLQFLFEYFSETQRNKGNFPGRFSGRQFSNSRSEMNVSTLELGDSALYLCASSPLGQTTGELFFGEGSRLTVL.

This clone was seen only a few times. CDR3 in DNA: TGTGCCAGCAGCGGTAGCGGGGGTTACAATGAGCAGTTCTTC. Translating gives CASSGSGGYNEQFF. The chain recombines TRBV9 with TRBJ2-1, with 9 bases that match TRBD2. The V segment lost 3 bases and the J segment 4 bases; nucleotides outside the gene matches: 2. Germline CDR1 reads SGDLS; CDR2 reads YYNGEE. The CDR3 totals 14 residues. Full variable domain (rest looked up from reference TRBV9 and TRBJ2-1): DSGVTQTPKHLITATGQRVTLRCSPRSGDLSVYWYQQSLDQGLQFLIQYYNGEERAKGNILERFSAQQFPDLHSELNLSSLELGDSALYFCASSGSGGYNEQFFGPGTRLTVL.

The V call is TRBV5-1, the J call TRBJ1-2; D not certain. The germline CDR1 and CDR2 sequences are SGHRS and YFSETQ. The CDR3 runs 12 residues. Trimming cost V 0 bases and J 4 bases, with 4 bases left between them. CDR3 region: CASSLDSYGYTF. DNA of the CDR3: TGCGCCAGCAGCTTGGACAGCTATGGCTACACCTTC.

The J gene is TRBJ1-2, the V gene TRBV12-3 or TRBV12-4; D is ambiguous. This CDR3 spans 12 amino acids. V was cut by 3 bases and J by 8 bases, with 10 bases left in between. CDR3 DNA sequence: TGTGCCAGCAGTTTGTCAGGCCGGGGCTACACCTTC. This gives the protein CASSLSGRGYTF.

The chain has TRBV29-1 and TRBJ1-1; no clear D. The CDR3 spans 13 residues. With 7 bases removed from V and 5 bases from J, the gap between germline ends came to 17 bases. CDR1 and CDR2 from the germline V gene are SQVTM and ANQGSEA. CDR3 coding DNA: TGCAGCGCCTCCCAAGACCTCGGGACTGAAGCTTTCTTT. Residues: CSASQDLGTEAFF.

The genes are TRBV7-2 and TRBJ1-1; D remains unclear. Trimming took 1 base from V and 5 from J, leaving 5 bases between them. This CDR3 is 12 amino acids long. CDR1 is SGHTA, CDR2 FQGNSA, per germline. The CDR3 protein is CASSLEWTEAFF. As DNA, the CDR3 is TGTGCCAGCAGCTTAGAATGGACTGAAGCTTTCTTT.

The table lists this clone with a few counts. The CDR3 DNA sequence: TGTGCCAGCAGCCAAGAGGTTGGGGGACACCCTCGAGAGCAGTACTTC. Its protein product is CASSQEVGGHPREQYF. The chain employs TRBV3-1 (or the pseudogene TRBV3-2) and TRBJ2-7; D may be TRBD1 (6 bases). V was pared by 0 bases and J by 7 bases, with 19 bases between. There are 16 residues in the CDR3. Germline V gives CDR1 LGHDT, CDR2 YNNKEL (reference sequence).

The chain combines TRBV2 with TRBJ1-2; D unresolved. The CDR3 is 12 amino acids. Germline V gives CDR1 SNHLY, CDR2 FYNNEI. V shed 3 bases and J shed 8 bases, with 10 bases lying between them. CDR3 region: CASSDSRVGYTF. The CDR3 nucleotides read TGTGCCAGCAGTGATAGTAGGGTCGGCTACACCTTC.